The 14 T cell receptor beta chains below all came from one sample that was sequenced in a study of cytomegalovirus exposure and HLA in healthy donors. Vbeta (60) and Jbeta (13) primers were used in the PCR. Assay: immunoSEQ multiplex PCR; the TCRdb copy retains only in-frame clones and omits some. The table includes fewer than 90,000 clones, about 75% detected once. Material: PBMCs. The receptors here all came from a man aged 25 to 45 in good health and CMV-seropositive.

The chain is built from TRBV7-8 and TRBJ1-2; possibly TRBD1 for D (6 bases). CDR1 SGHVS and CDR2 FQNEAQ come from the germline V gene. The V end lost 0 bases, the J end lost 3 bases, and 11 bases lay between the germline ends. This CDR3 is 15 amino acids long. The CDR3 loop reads CASSLAGGPDYGYTF. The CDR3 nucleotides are TGTGCCAGCAGCTTAGCAGGGGGTCCGGACTATGGCTACACCTTC.

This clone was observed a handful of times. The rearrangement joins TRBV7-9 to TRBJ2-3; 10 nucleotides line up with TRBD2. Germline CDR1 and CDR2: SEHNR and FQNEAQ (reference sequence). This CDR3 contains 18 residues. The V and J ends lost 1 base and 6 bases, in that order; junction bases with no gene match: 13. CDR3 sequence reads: CASSLGLGSGGASDTQYF. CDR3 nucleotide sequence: TGTGCCAGCAGCTTAGGGCTGGGGAGCGGGGGGGCCTCGGATACGCAGTATTTT.

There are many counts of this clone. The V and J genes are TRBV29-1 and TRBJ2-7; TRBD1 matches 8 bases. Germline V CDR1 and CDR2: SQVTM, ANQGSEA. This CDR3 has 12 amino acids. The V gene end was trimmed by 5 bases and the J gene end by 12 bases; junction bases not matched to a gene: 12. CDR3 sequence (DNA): TGCAGCGTTCGGACAGGGAGTGCCGGATGGTACTTC. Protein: CSVRTGSAGWYF.

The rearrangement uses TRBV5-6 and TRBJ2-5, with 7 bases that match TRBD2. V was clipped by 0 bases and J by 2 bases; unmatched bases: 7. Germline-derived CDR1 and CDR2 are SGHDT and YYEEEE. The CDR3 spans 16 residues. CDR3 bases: TGTGCCAGCAGCTTGGGGCCTCTAGCGGTGCAAGAGACCCAGTACTTC. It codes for CASSLGPLAVQETQYF.

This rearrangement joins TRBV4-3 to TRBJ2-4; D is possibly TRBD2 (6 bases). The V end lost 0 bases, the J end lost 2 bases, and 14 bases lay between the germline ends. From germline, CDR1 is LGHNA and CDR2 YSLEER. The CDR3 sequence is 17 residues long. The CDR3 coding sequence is TGCGCCAGCAGCCAAGATCAGGAGGGGATGACCAAAAACATTCAGTACTTC. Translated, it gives CASSQDQEGMTKNIQYF.

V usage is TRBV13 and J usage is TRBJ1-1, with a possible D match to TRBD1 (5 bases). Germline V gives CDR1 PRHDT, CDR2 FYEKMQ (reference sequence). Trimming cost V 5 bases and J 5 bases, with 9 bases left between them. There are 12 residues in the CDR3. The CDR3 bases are TGTGCCAGCAGCCCCCGGGGGACTGAAGCTTTCTTT. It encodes CASSPRGTEAFF.

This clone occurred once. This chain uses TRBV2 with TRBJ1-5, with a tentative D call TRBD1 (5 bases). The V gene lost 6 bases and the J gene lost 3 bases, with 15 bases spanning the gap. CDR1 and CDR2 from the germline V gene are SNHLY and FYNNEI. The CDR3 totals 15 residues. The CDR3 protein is CASSPVQGNNQPQHF. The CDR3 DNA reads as TGTGCCAGCAGCCCCGTGCAGGGCAACAATCAGCCCCAGCATTTT.

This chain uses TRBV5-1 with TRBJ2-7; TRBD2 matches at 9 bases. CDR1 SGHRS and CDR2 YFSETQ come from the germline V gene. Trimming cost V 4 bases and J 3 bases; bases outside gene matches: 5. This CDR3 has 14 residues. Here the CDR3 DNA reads TGCGCCAGCAGCGCAACGACTAGCGGCTACGAGCAGTACTTC. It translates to CASSATTSGYEQYF.

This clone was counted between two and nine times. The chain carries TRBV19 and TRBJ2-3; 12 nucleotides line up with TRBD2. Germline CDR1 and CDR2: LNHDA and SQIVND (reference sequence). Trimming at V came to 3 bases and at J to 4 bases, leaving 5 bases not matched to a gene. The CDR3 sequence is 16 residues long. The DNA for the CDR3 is TGTGCCAGTAGTATCGACGGACTAGCGGGGTCAGATACGCAGTATTTT. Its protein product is CASSIDGLAGSDTQYF.

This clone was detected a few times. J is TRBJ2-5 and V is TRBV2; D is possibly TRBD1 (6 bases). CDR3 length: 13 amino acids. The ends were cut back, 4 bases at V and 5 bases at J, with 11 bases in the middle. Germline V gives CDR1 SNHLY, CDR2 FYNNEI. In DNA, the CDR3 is TGTGCCAGCAGTGTAACAGGGTGGGAGACCCAGTACTTC. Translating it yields CASSVTGWETQYF.

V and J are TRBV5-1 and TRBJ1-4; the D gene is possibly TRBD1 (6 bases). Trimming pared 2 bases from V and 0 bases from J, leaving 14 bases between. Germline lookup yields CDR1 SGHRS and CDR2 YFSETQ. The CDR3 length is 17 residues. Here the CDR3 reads CASSFSGAQATNEKLFF. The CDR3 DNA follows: TGCGCCAGCAGCTTTTCAGGGGCCCAAGCAACTAATGAAAAACTGTTTTTT. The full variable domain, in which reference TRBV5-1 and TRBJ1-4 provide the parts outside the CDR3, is KAGVTQTPRYLIKTRGQQVTLSCSPISGHRSVSWYQQTPGQGLQFLFEYFSETQRNKGNFPGRFSGRQFSNSRSEMNVSTLELGDSALYLCASSFSGAQATNEKLFFGSGTQLSVL.

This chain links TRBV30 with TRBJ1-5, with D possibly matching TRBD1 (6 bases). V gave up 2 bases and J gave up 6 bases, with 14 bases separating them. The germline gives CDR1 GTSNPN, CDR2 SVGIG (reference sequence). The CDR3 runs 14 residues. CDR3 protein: CAWSRAGVGQPQHF. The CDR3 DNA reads TGTGCCTGGAGTCGTGCAGGGGTTGGTCAGCCCCAGCATTTT.

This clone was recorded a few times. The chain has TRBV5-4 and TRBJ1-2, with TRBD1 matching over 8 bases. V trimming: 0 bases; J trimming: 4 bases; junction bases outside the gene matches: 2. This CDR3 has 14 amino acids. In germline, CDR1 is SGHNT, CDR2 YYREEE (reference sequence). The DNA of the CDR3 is TGTGCCAGCAGCTTGGACAGGGGGATCTATGGCTACACCTTC. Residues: CASSLDRGIYGYTF.

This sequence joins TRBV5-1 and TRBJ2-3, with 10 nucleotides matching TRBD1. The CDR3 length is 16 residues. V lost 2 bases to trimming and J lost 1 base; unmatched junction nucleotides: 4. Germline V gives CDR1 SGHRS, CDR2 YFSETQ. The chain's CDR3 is CASSFTGTGGTDTQYF. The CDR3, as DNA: TGCGCCAGCAGCTTCACCGGGACAGGGGGCACAGATACGCAGTATTTT.